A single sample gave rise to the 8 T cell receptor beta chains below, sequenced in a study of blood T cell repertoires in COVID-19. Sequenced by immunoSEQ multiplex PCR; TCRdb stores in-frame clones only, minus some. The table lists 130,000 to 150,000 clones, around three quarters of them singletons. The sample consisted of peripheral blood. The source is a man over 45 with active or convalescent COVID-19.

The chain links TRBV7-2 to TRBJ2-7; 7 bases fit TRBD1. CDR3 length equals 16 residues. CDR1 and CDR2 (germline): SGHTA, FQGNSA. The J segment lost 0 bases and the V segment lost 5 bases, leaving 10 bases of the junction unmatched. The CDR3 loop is CASSLEGATSSYEQYF. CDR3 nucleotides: TGTGCCAGCAGCCTTGAGGGGGCGACGAGCTCCTACGAGCAGTACTTC.

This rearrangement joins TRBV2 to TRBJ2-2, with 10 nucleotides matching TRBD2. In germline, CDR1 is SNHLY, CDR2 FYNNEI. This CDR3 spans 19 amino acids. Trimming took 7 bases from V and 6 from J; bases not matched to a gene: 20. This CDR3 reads CASIPSGRAMGFRPGELFF. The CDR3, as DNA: TGTGCCAGCATCCCCAGCGGGAGGGCCATGGGTTTCCGTCCCGGGGAGCTGTTTTTT.

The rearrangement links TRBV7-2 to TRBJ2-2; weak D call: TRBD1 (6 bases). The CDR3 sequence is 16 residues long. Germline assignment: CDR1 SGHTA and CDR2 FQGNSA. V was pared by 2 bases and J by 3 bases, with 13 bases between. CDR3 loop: CASSLYQGRHTGELFF. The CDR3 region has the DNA TGTGCCAGCAGCTTATATCAGGGGCGACACACCGGGGAGCTGTTTTTT.

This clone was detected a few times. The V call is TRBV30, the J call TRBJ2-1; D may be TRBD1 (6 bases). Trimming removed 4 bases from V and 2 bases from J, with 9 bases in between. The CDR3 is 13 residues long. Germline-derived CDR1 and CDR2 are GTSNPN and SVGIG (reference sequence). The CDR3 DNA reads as TGTGCCTGGACCCGGGACACCTACAATGAGCAGTTCTTC. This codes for CAWTRDTYNEQFF.

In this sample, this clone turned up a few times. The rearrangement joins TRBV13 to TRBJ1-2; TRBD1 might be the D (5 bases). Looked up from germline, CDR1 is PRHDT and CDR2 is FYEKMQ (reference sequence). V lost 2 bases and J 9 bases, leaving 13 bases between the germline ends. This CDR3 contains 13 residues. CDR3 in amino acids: CASSLKRDLSYTF. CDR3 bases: TGTGCCAGCAGCTTAAAACGGGACTTGAGCTACACCTTC.

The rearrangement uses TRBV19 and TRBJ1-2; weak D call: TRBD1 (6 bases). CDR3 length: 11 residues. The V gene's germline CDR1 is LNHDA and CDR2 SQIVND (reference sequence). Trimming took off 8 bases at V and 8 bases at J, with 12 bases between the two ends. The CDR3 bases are TGTGCCAGTTCAGGGGAAGGCGGCTACACCTTC. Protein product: CASSGEGGYTF.

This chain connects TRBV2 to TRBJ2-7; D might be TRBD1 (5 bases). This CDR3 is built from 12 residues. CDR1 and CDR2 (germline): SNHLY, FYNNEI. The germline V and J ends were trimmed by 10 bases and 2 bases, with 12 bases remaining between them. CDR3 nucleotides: TGTGCCACCAGGGCAGGGCCCTACGAGCAGTACTTC. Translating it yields CATRAGPYEQYF.

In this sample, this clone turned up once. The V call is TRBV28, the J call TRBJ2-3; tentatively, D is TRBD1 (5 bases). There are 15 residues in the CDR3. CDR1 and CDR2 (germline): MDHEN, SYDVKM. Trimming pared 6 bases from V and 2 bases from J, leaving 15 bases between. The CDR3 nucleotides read TGTGCCAGCAGCCCCTGGGGCGGAGTCACAGATACGCAGTATTTT. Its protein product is CASSPWGGVTDTQYF.